One and the same sample provided the 13 T cell receptor beta chains below, sequenced in a study of cytomegalovirus exposure and HLA in healthy donors. This table comes from immunoSEQ multiplex PCR, and its TCRdb copy is limited to in-frame clones, with some not included. Altogether 55,000 to 70,000 clones are present, around 89% being singletons, with the ten largest covering around 1.8%. Sequenced material: PBMCs. The receptors shown here come from a young woman in good health and CMV-seronegative.

The chain combines TRBV6-5 with TRBJ1-1; D is undetermined. Germline values: CDR1 MNHEY, CDR2 SVGAGI. V gave up 3 bases and J gave up 1 base, with 6 bases separating them. The CDR3 is 13 residues long. The CDR3: CASSYGRNTEAFF. In DNA form, the CDR3 reads TGTGCCAGCAGTTATGGGAGGAACACTGAAGCTTTCTTT.

The chain links TRBV29-1 to TRBJ2-7; D call uncertain. The V end lost 4 bases, the J end lost 0 bases, and 10 bases lay between the germline ends. This CDR3 spans 13 amino acids. CDR1 is SQVTM and CDR2 is ANQGSEA in the germline V gene. The CDR3 coding sequence is TGCAGCGTTGGAATACCGAGCTCCTACGAGCAGTACTTC. Its protein product is CSVGIPSSYEQYF.

J is TRBJ1-4 and V is TRBV4-2; 8 bases agree with TRBD1. The CDR3 totals 15 residues. Germline assignment: CDR1 LGHNA and CDR2 YNFKEQ. V trimming: 0 bases; J trimming: 10 bases; junction bases outside the gene matches: 7. CDR3 sequence: CASSQERPGGGKLFF. CDR3 bases: TGTGCCAGCAGCCAAGAGAGGCCAGGGGGCGGAAAACTGTTTTTT.

The genes are TRBV18 and TRBJ2-5; D is uncertain. The length of the CDR3 is 11 residues. Deletions cut 5 bases from V and 2 bases from J, with 3 bases between. Germline lookup yields CDR1 KGHSH and CDR2 LQKENI. CDR3 bases: TGTGCCAGCTCAACACAAGAGACCCAGTACTTC. Translating it yields CASSTQETQYF.

The chain recombines TRBV7-2 with TRBJ2-7; D possibly corresponds to TRBD1 (6 bases). V lost 4 bases and J lost 4, with 11 bases in between. CDR1 and CDR2 from the germline V gene are SGHTA and FQGNSA. This CDR3 is 13 amino acids long. The CDR3 sequence: CASSWQQGYEQYF. The CDR3 DNA is TGTGCCAGCAGCTGGCAACAGGGTTACGAGCAGTACTTC.

The rearrangement links TRBV10-1 to TRBJ1-2; 7 nucleotides match TRBD1. V shed 6 bases and J 6 bases; nucleotides not matched to a gene: 13. Per the germline V gene, CDR1 is WNHNN and CDR2 is SYGVQD (reference sequence). This CDR3 contains 15 residues. CDR3 sequence (DNA): TGCGCCAGCAGCCCATCCGATCACAGGGGCCATGGCTACACCTTC. This sequence encodes CASSPSDHRGHGYTF.

The genes are TRBV11-3 and TRBJ2-1; D is perhaps TRBD1 (6 bases). V lost 8 bases to trimming and J lost 2 bases, with 16 bases between them. The CDR3 totals 15 residues. Germline CDR1 SGHNT, CDR2 YENEEA. CDR3 sequence reads: CASSDGTPTYNEQFF. The CDR3 nucleotides read TGTGCCAGCTCCGACGGGACACCAACCTACAATGAGCAGTTCTTC.

The V and J genes are TRBV2 and TRBJ1-5, with D possibly TRBD1 on 5 matching bases. The CDR3 is 16 amino acids. With 3 bases removed from V and 6 bases from J, the gap between germline ends came to 18 bases. Germline CDR1 is SNHLY and CDR2 is FYNNEI. The CDR3 here is CASSDWRGGMSQPQHF. The CDR3 DNA reads as TGTGCCAGCAGTGACTGGCGCGGGGGGATGAGTCAGCCCCAGCATTTT.

This clone occurred once. The chain joins TRBV28 to TRBJ1-1; weak D call: TRBD1 (6 bases). The germline V gene has CDR1 MDHEN and CDR2 SYDVKM. Trimming removed 8 bases at V and 4 bases at J, with 20 bases between. This CDR3 has 15 residues. CDR3 nucleotides: TGTGCCAGCTCCACCCGAGGGGGGGCGGGCACTGAAGCTTTCTTT. Protein product: CASSTRGGAGTEAFF.

J is TRBJ2-1 and V is TRBV29-1; 8 positions match TRBD1. In germline, CDR1 is SQVTM, CDR2 ANQGSEA. Unmatched junction bases numbered 7, after V lost 7 bases and J lost 2 bases. This CDR3 region has 14 residues. The CDR3 sequence: CSARRQGTYNEQFF. The CDR3 region has the DNA TGCAGCGCACGTAGACAGGGGACCTACAATGAGCAGTTCTTC.

This chain joins TRBV27 and TRBJ1-5, with D perhaps TRBD1 (5 bases). Germline assignment: CDR1 MNHEY and CDR2 SMNVEV (reference sequence). The ends were cut back, 5 bases at V and 3 bases at J, with 14 bases in the middle. The CDR3 has 15 residues. The CDR3 protein is CASSPSGFPNQPQHF. The CDR3 region has the DNA TGTGCCAGCAGTCCATCAGGGTTTCCCAATCAGCCCCAGCATTTT.

The gene calls are TRBV5-1 and TRBJ2-5; TRBD2 aligns across 9 bases. V lost 0 bases, J lost 1 base, and 13 bases stayed unmatched. CDR3 size: 19 residues. Germline CDR1 reads SGHRS; CDR2 reads YFSETQ. This chain's CDR3 is CASSLDNPGASGAQETQYF. CDR3 in DNA: TGCGCCAGCAGCTTGGACAATCCCGGGGCTAGCGGGGCCCAAGAGACCCAGTACTTC.

This clone was counted once. This sequence joins TRBV7-3 and TRBJ2-3, with a weak D call TRBD1 (5 bases). The CDR3 is 16 residues long. The germline V gene has CDR1 SGHTA and CDR2 FQGTGA. Trimming removed 5 bases at V and 2 bases at J, with 17 bases between. CDR3 in amino acids: CASSPGGQTVTDTQYF. As DNA, the CDR3 is TGTGCCAGCAGCCCCGGCGGTCAGACAGTCACAGATACGCAGTATTTT.